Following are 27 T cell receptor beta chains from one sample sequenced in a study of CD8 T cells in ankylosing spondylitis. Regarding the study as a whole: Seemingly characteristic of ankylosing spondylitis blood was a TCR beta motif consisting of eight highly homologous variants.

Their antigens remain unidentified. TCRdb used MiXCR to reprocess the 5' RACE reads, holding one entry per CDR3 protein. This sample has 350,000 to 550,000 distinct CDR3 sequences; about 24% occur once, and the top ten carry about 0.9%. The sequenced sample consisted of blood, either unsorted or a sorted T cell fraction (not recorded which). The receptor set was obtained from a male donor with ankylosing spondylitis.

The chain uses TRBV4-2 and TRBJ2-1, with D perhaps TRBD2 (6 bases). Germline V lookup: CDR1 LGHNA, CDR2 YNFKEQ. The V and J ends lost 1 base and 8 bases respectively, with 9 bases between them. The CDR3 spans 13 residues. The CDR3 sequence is CASSQASEDEQFF. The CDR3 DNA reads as TGTGCCAGCAGCCAAGCTAGCGAGGATGAGCAGTTCTTC.

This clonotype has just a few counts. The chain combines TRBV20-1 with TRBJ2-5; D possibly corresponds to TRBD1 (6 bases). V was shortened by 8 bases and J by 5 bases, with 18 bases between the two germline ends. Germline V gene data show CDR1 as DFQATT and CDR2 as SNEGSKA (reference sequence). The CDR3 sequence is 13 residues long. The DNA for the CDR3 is TGCAGTTGCAGGGGTACTACCTGGGAGACCCAGTACTTC. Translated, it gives CSCRGTTWETQYF.

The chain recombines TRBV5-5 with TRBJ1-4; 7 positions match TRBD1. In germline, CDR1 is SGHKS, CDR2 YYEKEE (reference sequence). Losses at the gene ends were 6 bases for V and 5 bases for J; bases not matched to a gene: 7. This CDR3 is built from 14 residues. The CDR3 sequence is CASIPGGKNEKLFF. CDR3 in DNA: TGTGCCAGCATCCCAGGGGGGAAGAATGAAAAACTGTTTTTT.

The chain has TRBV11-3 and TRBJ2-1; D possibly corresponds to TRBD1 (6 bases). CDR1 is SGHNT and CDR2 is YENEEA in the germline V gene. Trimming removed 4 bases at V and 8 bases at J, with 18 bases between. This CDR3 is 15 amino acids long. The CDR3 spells CASSSLGAREHEQFF. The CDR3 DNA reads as TGTGCCAGCAGCTCCCTGGGGGCTAGAGAGCATGAGCAGTTCTTC.

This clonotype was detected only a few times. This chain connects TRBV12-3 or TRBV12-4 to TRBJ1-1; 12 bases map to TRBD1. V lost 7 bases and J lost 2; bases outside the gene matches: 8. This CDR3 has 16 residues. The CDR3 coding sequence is TGTGCCAGCATTGGGGCGGGACAGGGGGCCAACACTGAAGCTTTCTTT. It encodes CASIGAGQGANTEAFF.

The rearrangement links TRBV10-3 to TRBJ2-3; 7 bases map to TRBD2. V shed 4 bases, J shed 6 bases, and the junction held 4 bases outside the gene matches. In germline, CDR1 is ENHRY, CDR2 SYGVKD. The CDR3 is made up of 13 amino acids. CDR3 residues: CAISAGRFDTQYF. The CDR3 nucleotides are TGTGCCATCAGTGCCGGGAGGTTCGATACGCAGTATTTT.

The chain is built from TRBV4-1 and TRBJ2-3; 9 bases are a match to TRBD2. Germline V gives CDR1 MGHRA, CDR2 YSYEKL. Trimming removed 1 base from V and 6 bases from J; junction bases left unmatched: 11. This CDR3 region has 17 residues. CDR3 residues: CASSQVVAGGPGDTQYF. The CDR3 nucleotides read TGCGCCAGCAGCCAAGTGGTGGCGGGAGGGCCCGGGGATACGCAGTATTTT.

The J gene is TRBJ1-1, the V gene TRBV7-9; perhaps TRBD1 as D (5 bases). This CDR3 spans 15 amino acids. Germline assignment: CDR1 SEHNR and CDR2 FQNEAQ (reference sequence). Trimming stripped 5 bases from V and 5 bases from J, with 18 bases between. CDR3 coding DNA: TGTGCCAGCAGCCCACGGGGCATAAGAAAGACTGAAGCTTTCTTT. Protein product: CASSPRGIRKTEAFF.

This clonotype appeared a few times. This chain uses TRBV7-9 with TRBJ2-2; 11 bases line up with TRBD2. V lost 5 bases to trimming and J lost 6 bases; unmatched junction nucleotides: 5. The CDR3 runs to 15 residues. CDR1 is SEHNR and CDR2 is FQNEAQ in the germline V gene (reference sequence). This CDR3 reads CASSVTSGAAGELFF. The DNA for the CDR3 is TGTGCCAGCAGCGTGACTAGCGGGGCGGCCGGGGAGCTGTTTTTT.

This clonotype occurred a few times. CDR3 nucleotide sequence: TGCAGTGTGGCTAGCGGCTCCTCCTACAATGAGCAGTTCTTC. This gives the protein CSVASGSSYNEQFF. The V and J genes are TRBV20-1 and TRBJ2-1; TRBD2 aligns across 7 bases. The CDR3 contains 14 residues. V trimming: 7 bases; J trimming: 0 bases; junction bases outside the gene matches: 6. The germline V gene has CDR1 DFQATT and CDR2 SNEGSKA (reference sequence).

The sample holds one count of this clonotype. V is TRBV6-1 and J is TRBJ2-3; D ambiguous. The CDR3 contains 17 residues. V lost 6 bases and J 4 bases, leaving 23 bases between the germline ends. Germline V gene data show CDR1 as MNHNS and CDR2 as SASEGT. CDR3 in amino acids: CASRHQNRAQKADTQYF. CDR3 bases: TGTGCCAGCAGGCACCAAAACCGGGCCCAGAAAGCAGATACGCAGTATTTT.

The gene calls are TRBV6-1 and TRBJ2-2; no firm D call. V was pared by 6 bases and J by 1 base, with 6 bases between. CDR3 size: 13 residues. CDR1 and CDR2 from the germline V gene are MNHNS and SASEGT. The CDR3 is CASRNKNTGELFF. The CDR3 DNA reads TGTGCCAGCAGAAACAAGAACACCGGGGAGCTGTTTTTT.

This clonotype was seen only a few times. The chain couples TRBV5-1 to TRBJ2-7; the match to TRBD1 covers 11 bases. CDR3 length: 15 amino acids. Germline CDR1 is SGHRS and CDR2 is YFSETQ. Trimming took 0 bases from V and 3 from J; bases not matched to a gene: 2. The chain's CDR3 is CASSLGTGGYYEQYV. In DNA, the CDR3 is TGCGCCAGCAGCTTGGGGACAGGGGGCTACTACGAGCAGTACGTC.

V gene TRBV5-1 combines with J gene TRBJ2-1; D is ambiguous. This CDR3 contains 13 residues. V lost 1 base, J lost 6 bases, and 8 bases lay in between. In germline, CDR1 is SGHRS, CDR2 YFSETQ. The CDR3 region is CASSLISFNEQFF. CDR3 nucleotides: TGCGCCAGCAGCTTGATCTCGTTCAATGAGCAGTTCTTC.

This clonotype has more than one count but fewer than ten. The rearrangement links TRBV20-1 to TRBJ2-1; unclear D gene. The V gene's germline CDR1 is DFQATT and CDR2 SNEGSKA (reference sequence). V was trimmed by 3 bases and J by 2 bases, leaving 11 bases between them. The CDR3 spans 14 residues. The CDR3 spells CSARIRLTYNEQFF. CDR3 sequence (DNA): TGCAGTGCTAGGATTCGGTTAACCTACAATGAGCAGTTCTTC.

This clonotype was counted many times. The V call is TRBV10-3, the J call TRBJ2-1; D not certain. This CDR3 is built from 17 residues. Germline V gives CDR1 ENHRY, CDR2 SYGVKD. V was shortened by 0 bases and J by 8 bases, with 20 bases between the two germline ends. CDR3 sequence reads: CAISESKRGPSGDEQFF. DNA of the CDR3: TGTGCCATCAGTGAGTCGAAACGCGGCCCATCGGGCGATGAGCAGTTCTTC.

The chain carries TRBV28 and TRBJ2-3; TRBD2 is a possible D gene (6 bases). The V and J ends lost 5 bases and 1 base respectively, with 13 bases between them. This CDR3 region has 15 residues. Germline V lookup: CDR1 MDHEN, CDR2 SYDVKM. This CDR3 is CASSTEGTGTDTQYF. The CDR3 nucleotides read TGTGCCAGCAGTACGGAGGGGACTGGCACAGATACGCAGTATTTT.

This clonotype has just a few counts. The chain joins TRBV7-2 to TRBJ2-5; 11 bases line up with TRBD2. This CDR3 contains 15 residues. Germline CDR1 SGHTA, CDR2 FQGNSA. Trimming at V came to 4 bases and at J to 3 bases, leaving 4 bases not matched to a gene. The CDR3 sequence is CASSSGGLAEETQYF. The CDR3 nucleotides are TGTGCCAGCAGCTCCGGGGGACTAGCGGAAGAGACCCAGTACTTC. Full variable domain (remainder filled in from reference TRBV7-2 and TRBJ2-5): GAGVSQSPSNKVTEKGKDVELRCDPISGHTALYWYRQSLGQGLEFLIYFQGNSAPDKSGLPSDRFSAERTGGSVSTLTIQRTQQEDSAVYLCASSSGGLAEETQYFGPGTRLLVL.

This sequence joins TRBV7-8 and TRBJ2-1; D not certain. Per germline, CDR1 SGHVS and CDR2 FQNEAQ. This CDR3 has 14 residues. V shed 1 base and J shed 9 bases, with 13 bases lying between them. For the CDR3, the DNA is TGTGCCAGCAGCTTAGAACAGTTAAGTACTGAGCAGTTCTTC. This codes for CASSLEQLSTEQFF.

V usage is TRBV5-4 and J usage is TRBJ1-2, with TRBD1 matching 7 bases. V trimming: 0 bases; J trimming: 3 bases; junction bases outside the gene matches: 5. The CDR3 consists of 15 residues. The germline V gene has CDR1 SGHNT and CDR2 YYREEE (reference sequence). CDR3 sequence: CASSLAGGSDYGYTF. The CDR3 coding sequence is TGTGCCAGCAGCTTGGCAGGGGGATCGGACTATGGCTACACCTTC.

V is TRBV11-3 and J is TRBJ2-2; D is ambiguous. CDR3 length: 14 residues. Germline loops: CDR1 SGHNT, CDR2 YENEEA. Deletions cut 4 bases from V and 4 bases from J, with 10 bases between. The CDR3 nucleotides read TGTGCCAGCAGCTCAGGAACAGTCACCGGGGAGCTGTTTTTT. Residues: CASSSGTVTGELFF.

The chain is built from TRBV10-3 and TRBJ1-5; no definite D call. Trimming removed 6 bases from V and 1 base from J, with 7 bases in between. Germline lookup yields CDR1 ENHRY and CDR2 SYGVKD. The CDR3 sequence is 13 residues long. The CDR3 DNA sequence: TGTGCCATCAGAGGAGACAGCAATCAGCCCCAGCATTTT. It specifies CAIRGDSNQPQHF.

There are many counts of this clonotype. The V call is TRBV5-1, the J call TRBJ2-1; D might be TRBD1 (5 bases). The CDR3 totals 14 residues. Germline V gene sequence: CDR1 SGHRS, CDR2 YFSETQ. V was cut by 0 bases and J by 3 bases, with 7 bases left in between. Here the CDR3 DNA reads TGCGCCAGCAGCTTGGACCAGGGCTACAATGAGCAGTTCTTC. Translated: CASSLDQGYNEQFF.

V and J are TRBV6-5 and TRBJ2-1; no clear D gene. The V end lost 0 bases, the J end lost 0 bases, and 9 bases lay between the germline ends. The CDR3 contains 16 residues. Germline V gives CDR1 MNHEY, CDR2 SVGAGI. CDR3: CASSYSNRISYNEQFF. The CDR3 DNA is TGTGCCAGCAGTTACTCGAATCGGATCTCCTACAATGAGCAGTTCTTC.

The CDR3 sequence: CASSPYLDRSNQPQHF. The CDR3 nucleotides are TGTGCCAGCAGCCCCTACCTCGACAGGAGCAATCAGCCCCAGCATTTT. This chain links TRBV7-2 with TRBJ1-5, with D possibly TRBD1 on 6 matching bases. Germline V gene data show CDR1 as SGHTA and CDR2 as FQGNSA. Trimming pared 5 bases from V and 1 base from J, leaving 15 bases between. The CDR3 is 16 residues long. Variable domain in full (rest from reference TRBV7-2 and TRBJ1-5): GAGVSQSPSNKVTEKGKDVELRCDPISGHTALYWYRQSLGQGLEFLIYFQGNSAPDKSGLPSDRFSAERTGGSVSTLTIQRTQQEDSAVYLCASSPYLDRSNQPQHFGDGTRLSIL.

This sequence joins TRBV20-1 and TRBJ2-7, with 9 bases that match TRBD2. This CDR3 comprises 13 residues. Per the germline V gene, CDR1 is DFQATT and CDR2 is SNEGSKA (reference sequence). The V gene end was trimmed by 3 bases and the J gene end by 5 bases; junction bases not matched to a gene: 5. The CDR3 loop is CSARLGLANEQYF. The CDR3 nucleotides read TGCAGTGCTAGGCTGGGACTAGCTAACGAGCAGTACTTC.

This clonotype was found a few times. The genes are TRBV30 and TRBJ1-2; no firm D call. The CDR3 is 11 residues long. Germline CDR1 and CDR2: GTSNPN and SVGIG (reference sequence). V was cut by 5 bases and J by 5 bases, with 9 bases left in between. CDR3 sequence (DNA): TGTGCCTGGGGGCGTGGGTATGGCTACACCTTC. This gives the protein CAWGRGYGYTF.